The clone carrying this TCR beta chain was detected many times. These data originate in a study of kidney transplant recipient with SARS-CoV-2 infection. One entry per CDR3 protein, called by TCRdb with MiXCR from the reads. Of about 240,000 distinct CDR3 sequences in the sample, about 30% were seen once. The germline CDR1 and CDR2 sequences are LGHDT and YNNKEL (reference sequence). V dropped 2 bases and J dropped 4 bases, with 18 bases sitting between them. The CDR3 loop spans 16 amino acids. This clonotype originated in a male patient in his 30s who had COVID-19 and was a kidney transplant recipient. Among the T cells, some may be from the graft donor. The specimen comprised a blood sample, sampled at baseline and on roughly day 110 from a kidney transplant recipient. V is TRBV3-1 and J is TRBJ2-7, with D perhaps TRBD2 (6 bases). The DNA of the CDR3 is TGTGCCAGCAGCCAAAATCGTGGGAGACTAGGGTACGAGCAGTACTTC. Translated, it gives CASSQNRGRLGYEQYF.